This entry lists 3 T cell receptor beta chains sequenced from one sample in a study of T-cell reconstitution after alpha-beta-depleted transplantation in children. Preparation of the TCRbeta library was carried out with unique molecular identifiers. TCRdb passed the PCR reads through MiXCR, listing each CDR3 protein once. The sample yields a few hundred thousand distinct CDR3 sequences, approximately 42% seen once. The specimen was PBMCs, collected before TCRalphabeta/CD19-depleted stem cell transplant. The receptor source for this set is a girl aged 2 to 10 with aplastic anemia, due to receive a stem cell transplant.

The rearrangement uses TRBV10-3 and TRBJ2-3, with TRBD2 identical over 10 bases. Germline loops: CDR1 ENHRY, CDR2 SYGVKD. The CDR3 loop spans 16 amino acids. The ends lost 4 bases at V and 2 bases at J; junction bases unmatched: 6. CDR3 residues: CAISGQAGGVTDTQYF. Written as DNA, the CDR3 is TGTGCCATCAGTGGTCAAGCGGGAGGGGTCACAGATACGCAGTATTTT.

A few counts support this clonotype. The J gene is TRBJ2-1, the V gene TRBV12-3 or TRBV12-4, with D maybe TRBD2 (5 bases). There are 15 residues in the CDR3. V was cut by 5 bases and J by 0 bases, with 11 bases left in between. CDR3 amino acids: CASSPRRPSYNEQFF. DNA for the CDR3: TGTGCCAGCAGTCCCCGGAGGCCCTCCTACAATGAGCAGTTCTTC.

V and J are TRBV7-8 and TRBJ2-1; D tentatively fits TRBD1 or TRBD2 (5 bases each). The CDR3 spans 13 residues. Germline-derived CDR1 and CDR2 are SGHVS and FQNEAQ. Trimming took off 5 bases at V and 7 bases at J, with 12 bases between the two ends. CDR3 sequence: CASSRGVYNEQFF. CDR3 in DNA: TGTGCCAGCAGCCGAGGGGTATATAATGAGCAGTTCTTC.